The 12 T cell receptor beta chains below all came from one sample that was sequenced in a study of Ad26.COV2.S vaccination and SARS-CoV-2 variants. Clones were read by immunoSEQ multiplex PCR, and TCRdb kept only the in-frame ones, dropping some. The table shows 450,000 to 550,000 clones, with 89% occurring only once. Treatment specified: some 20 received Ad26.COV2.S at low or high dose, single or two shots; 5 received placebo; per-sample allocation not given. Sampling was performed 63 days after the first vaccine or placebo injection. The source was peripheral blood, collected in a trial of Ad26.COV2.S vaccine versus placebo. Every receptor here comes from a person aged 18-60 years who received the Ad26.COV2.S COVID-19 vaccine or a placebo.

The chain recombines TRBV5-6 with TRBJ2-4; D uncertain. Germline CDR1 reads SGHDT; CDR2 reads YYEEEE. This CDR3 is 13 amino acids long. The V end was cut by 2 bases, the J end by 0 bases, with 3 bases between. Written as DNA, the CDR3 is TGTGCCAGCAGCTTACTAGCCAAAAACATTCAGTACTTC. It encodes CASSLLAKNIQYF.

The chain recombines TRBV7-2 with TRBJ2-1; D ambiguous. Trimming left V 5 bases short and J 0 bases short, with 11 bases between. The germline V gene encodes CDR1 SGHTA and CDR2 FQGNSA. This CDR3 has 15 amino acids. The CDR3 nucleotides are TGTGCCAGCAGCCCCGGACCGCGCTCCTACAATGAGCAGTTCTTC. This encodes CASSPGPRSYNEQFF.

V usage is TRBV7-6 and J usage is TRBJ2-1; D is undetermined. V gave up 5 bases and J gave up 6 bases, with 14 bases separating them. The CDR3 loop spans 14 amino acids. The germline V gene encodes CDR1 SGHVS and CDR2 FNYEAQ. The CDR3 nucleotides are TGTGCCAGCAGCCCCCTACCGACGGTCAATGAGCAGTTCTTC. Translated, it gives CASSPLPTVNEQFF. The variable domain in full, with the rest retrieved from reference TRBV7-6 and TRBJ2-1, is GAGVSQSPRYKVTKRGQDVALRCDPISGHVSLYWYRQALGQGPEFLTYFNYEAQQDKSGLPNDRFSAERPEGSISTLTIQRTEQRDSAMYRCASSPLPTVNEQFFGPGTRLTVL.

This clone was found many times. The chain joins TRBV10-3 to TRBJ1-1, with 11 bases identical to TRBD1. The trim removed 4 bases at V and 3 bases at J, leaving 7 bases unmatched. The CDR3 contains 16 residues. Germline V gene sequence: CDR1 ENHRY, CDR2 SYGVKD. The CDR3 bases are TGTGCCATCAGTGGTGGGACAGGGGGGTCGGACACTGAAGCTTTCTTT. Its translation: CAISGGTGGSDTEAFF.

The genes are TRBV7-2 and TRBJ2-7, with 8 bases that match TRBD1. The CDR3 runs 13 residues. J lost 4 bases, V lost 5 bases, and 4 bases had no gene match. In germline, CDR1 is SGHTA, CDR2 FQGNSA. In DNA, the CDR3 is TGTGCCAGCAGCGTGGACAGGGCTTACGAGCAGTACGTC. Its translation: CASSVDRAYEQYV.

CDR3 loop: CASSLVWLDTQYF. The CDR3 DNA sequence: TGTGCCAGCAGCTTAGTTTGGTTAGATACGCAGTATTTT. The chain has TRBV7-2 and TRBJ2-3; D not certain. The germline CDR1 and CDR2 sequences are SGHTA and FQGNSA. The CDR3 consists of 13 residues. Trimming took 1 base from V and 5 from J, leaving 7 bases between them. Full variable domain (missing parts from reference TRBV7-2 and TRBJ2-3): GAGVSQSPSNKVTEKGKDVELRCDPISGHTALYWYRQSLGQGLEFLIYFQGNSAPDKSGLPSDRFSAERTGGSVSTLTIQRTQQEDSAVYLCASSLVWLDTQYFGPGTRLTVL.

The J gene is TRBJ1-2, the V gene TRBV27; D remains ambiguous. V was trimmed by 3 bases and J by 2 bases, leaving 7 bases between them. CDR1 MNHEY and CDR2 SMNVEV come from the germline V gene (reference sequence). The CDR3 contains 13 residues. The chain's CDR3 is CASSFRENYGYTF. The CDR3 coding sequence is TGTGCCAGCAGTTTCAGAGAGAACTATGGCTACACCTTC.

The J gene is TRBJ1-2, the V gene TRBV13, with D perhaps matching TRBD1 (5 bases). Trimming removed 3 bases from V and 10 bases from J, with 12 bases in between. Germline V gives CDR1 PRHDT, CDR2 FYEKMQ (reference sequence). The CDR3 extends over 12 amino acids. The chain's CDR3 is CASSFSTADYTF. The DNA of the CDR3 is TGTGCCAGCAGCTTTTCGACAGCAGACTACACCTTC. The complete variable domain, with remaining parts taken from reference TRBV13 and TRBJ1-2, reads AAGVIQSPRHLIKEKRETATLKCYPIPRHDTVYWYQQGPGQDPQFLISFYEKMQSDKGSIPDRFSAQQFSDYHSELNMSSLELGDSALYFCASSFSTADYTFGSGTRLTVV.

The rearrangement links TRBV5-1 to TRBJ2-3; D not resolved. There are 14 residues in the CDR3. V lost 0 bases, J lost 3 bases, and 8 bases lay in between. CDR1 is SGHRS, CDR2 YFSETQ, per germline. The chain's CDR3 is CASSLDRRTDTQYF. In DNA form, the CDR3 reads TGCGCCAGCAGCTTGGACAGAAGAACAGATACGCAGTATTTT.

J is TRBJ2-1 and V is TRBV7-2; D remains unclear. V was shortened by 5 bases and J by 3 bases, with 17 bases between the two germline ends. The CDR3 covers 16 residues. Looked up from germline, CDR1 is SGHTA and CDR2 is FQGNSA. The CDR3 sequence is CASSTTGPSHYNEQFF. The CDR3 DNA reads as TGTGCCAGCAGCACCACCGGGCCCTCCCACTACAATGAGCAGTTCTTC.

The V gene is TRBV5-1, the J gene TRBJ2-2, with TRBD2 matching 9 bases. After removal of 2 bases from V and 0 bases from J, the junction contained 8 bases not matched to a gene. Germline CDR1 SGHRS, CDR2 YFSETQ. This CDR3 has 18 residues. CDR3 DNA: TGCGCCAGCAGCTTTTCCGGGACTAGCCTTTCGAACACCGGGGAGCTGTTTTTT. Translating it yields CASSFSGTSLSNTGELFF.

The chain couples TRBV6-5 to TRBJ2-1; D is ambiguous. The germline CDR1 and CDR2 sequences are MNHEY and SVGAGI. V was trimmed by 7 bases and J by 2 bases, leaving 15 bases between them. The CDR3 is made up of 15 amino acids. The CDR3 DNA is TGTGCCAGCACCGAAGGACCATCCCCCTACAATGAGCAGTTCTTC. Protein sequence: CASTEGPSPYNEQFF.